One sample yielded the 21 T cell receptor beta chains listed below, sequenced in a study of T cells after yellow fever vaccination. In TCRdb, the 5' RACE reads were re-called with MiXCR into one record per CDR3 protein. The table has 500,000 to 650,000 distinct CDR3 sequences, approximately 16% seen once. This specimen consisted of PBMCs, obtained less than 6 days after the first yellow fever vaccination. The receptors come from a man between 18 and 29 years old who received the YFV17D yellow fever vaccine.

This chain connects TRBV6-5 to TRBJ1-1; 10 nucleotides agree with TRBD1. This CDR3 has 16 residues. V dropped 4 bases and J dropped 6; count of bases not matched to a gene: 11. Germline V gene sequence: CDR1 MNHEY, CDR2 SVGAGI. This CDR3 reads CASSFSPGQGLAEAFF. CDR3 sequence (DNA): TGTGCCAGCAGTTTTTCCCCGGGACAGGGGTTGGCTGAAGCTTTCTTT.

The sample holds a few counts of this clonotype. The chain's CDR3 is CASSQSFQETQYF. The CDR3 DNA reads as TGTGCCAGCAGCCAGTCTTTCCAAGAGACCCAGTACTTC. The rearrangement links TRBV7-9 to TRBJ2-5; D is uncertain. The CDR3 has 13 residues. V lost 5 bases, J lost 1 base, and 8 bases lay in between. The germline V gene has CDR1 SEHNR and CDR2 FQNEAQ (reference sequence).

The chain carries TRBV3-1 and TRBJ1-6; weak D call: TRBD1 (6 bases). CDR3 size: 16 residues. V dropped 9 bases and J dropped 4 bases, with 19 bases sitting between them. From germline, CDR1 is LGHDT and CDR2 YNNKEL (reference sequence). CDR3 bases: TGTGCCAGTAGAGAAGTGGGGGGGCGGTATAATTCACCCCTCCACTTT. Its protein product is CASREVGGRYNSPLHF.

The chain couples TRBV9 to TRBJ1-2, with D possibly matching TRBD1 (6 bases). V was cut by 3 bases and J by 4 bases, with 16 bases left in between. Germline loops: CDR1 SGDLS, CDR2 YYNGEE. The CDR3 has 15 residues. The CDR3 DNA reads as TGTGCCAGCAGCGAGGGAGGGGGGAACTCCTATGGCTACACCTTC. This codes for CASSEGGGNSYGYTF.

This clonotype was seen repeatedly, ten times or more. The chain combines TRBV4-3 with TRBJ1-2; 8 bases are shared with TRBD1. Germline assignment: CDR1 LGHNA and CDR2 YSLEER. J lost 2 bases, V lost 3 bases, and 5 bases had no gene match. This CDR3 is built from 15 residues. The CDR3 loop is CASSQGTGYNYGYTF. For the CDR3, the DNA is TGCGCCAGCAGCCAGGGGACAGGATACAACTATGGCTACACCTTC.

This clonotype appeared a few times. This chain uses TRBV5-1 with TRBJ1-6, with TRBD1 identical over 11 bases. Germline CDR1 and CDR2: SGHRS and YFSETQ. Trimming took 0 bases from V and 8 from J; bases not matched to a gene: 7. The CDR3 sequence is 17 residues long. The CDR3: CASSLDQGTGGYSPLHF. In nucleotides, the CDR3 is TGCGCCAGCAGCTTGGATCAGGGGACAGGGGGGTATTCACCCCTCCACTTT.

This clonotype was recorded a few times. The V gene is TRBV5-1, the J gene TRBJ1-1; 9 bases match TRBD1. CDR1 is SGHRS, CDR2 YFSETQ, per germline. The ends lost 3 bases at V and 6 bases at J; junction bases unmatched: 9. The CDR3 is 15 residues long. Written as DNA, the CDR3 is TGCGCCAGCAGCTACCTACGACAGGGGGAAGCTGAAGCTTTCTTT. This sequence encodes CASSYLRQGEAEAFF.

This clonotype turned up a few times. This chain joins TRBV2 and TRBJ2-7; unclear D gene. The CDR3 contains 12 residues. V lost 8 bases to trimming and J lost 1 base, with 9 bases between them. Germline values: CDR1 SNHLY, CDR2 FYNNEI. The DNA for the CDR3 is TGTGCCAGCTCGATTCAATCCTACGAGCAGTACGTC. Translation: CASSIQSYEQYV.

Ten or more counts support this clonotype. The V and J genes are TRBV27 and TRBJ1-2; no clear D. In germline, CDR1 is MNHEY, CDR2 SMNVEV (reference sequence). CDR3 size: 13 residues. Trimming took off 0 bases at V and 5 bases at J, with 7 bases between the two ends. The CDR3: CASSLSRGYGYTF. CDR3 DNA: TGTGCCAGCAGTTTATCGCGAGGTTATGGCTACACCTTC.

This clonotype was counted a few times. This rearrangement joins TRBV4-3 to TRBJ2-1, with D tentatively TRBD1 (5 bases). V was trimmed by 1 base and J by 2 bases, leaving 12 bases between them. The CDR3 runs 16 residues. CDR1 is LGHNA, CDR2 YSLEER, per germline. The CDR3 is CASSQVKGPAYNEQFF. The DNA of the CDR3 is TGCGCCAGCAGCCAAGTCAAGGGGCCCGCCTACAATGAGCAGTTCTTC.

This clonotype showed up just once. This sequence joins TRBV7-2 and TRBJ1-2, with a possible D match to TRBD1 (5 bases). This CDR3 is 14 amino acids long. V gave up 2 bases and J gave up 5 bases, with 12 bases separating them. Germline V gives CDR1 SGHTA, CDR2 FQGNSA. CDR3 sequence: CASSLNQGLYGYTF. The CDR3 nucleotides read TGTGCCAGCAGCTTAAACCAGGGCCTTTATGGCTACACCTTC.

The J gene is TRBJ2-1, the V gene TRBV4-1, with 9 nucleotides matching TRBD1. V trimming: 1 base; J trimming: 6 bases; junction bases outside the gene matches: 7. The CDR3 spans 16 residues. CDR1 is MGHRA and CDR2 is YSYEKL in the germline V gene. DNA of the CDR3: TGCGCCAGCAGCCAAGTCCGGGACAGGGATTTCAATGAGCAGTTCTTC. Encoded protein: CASSQVRDRDFNEQFF.

This sequence joins TRBV29-1 and TRBJ1-2; no clear D gene. Trimming cost V 4 bases and J 0 bases, with 9 bases left between them. The germline gives CDR1 SQVTM, CDR2 ANQGSEA. CDR3 length equals 13 residues. The CDR3 bases are TGCAGCGTTGCCAGAACTACTAACTATGGCTACACCTTC. It codes for CSVARTTNYGYTF. Filled out from reference TRBV29-1 and TRBJ1-2, the complete variable domain reads SAVISQKPSRDICQRGTSLTIQCQVDSQVTMMFWYRQQPGQSLTLIATANQGSEATYESGFVIDKFPISRPNLTFSTLTVSNMSPEDSSIYLCSVARTTNYGYTFGSGTRLTVV.

The V gene is TRBV4-3, the J gene TRBJ2-3, with D uncertain. The ends were cut back, 0 bases at V and 0 bases at J, with 10 bases in the middle. Per germline, CDR1 LGHNA and CDR2 YSLEER. The CDR3 covers 16 residues. The CDR3 spells CASSQDTGPSTDTQYF. The DNA for the CDR3 is TGCGCCAGCAGCCAAGACACCGGACCCAGCACAGATACGCAGTATTTT.

The V gene is TRBV7-2, the J gene TRBJ2-1; tentative D call: TRBD1 (6 bases). V lost 1 base and J lost 5, with 12 bases in between. The CDR3 contains 15 residues. CDR1 and CDR2 (germline): SGHTA, FQGNSA. The CDR3 loop reads CASSLVPGDNNEQFF. The CDR3 DNA is TGTGCCAGCAGCTTAGTGCCCGGGGACAACAATGAGCAGTTCTTC.

This clonotype was observed a handful of times. The chain recombines TRBV5-4 with TRBJ2-3, with D unclear. Trimming removed 2 bases from V and 2 bases from J, with 9 bases in between. Germline assignment: CDR1 SGHNT and CDR2 YYREEE (reference sequence). CDR3 length equals 14 residues. The CDR3 region is CASSFDSATDTQYF. As DNA, the CDR3 is TGTGCCAGCAGCTTCGACTCTGCCACAGATACGCAGTATTTT.

The rearrangement joins TRBV27 to TRBJ1-1; no clear D. Per the germline V gene, CDR1 is MNHEY and CDR2 is SMNVEV (reference sequence). The CDR3 has 17 residues. Trimming took off 1 base at V and 1 base at J, with 16 bases between the two ends. The CDR3 reads CASSLFSVGRSNTEAFF. CDR3 nucleotides: TGTGCCAGCAGTTTATTTAGTGTCGGCAGGTCGAACACTGAAGCTTTCTTT.

This clonotype was seen at least ten times. The rearrangement uses TRBV6-5 and TRBJ2-7; the match to TRBD1 covers 8 bases. With 6 bases clipped from V and 6 bases from J, the junction kept 4 bases outside the gene matches. The CDR3 sequence is 12 residues long. Germline loops: CDR1 MNHEY, CDR2 SVGAGI. CDR3 sequence (DNA): TGTGCCAGCAGCGCGACAGGGGTCGAGCAGTACTTC. Protein: CASSATGVEQYF.

This clonotype was seen only once. The chain has TRBV19 and TRBJ2-3; 11 bases are a match to TRBD2. With 8 bases clipped from V and 2 bases from J, the junction kept 6 bases outside the gene matches. The CDR3 contains 15 residues. Germline-derived CDR1 and CDR2 are LNHDA and SQIVND (reference sequence). The CDR3 region is CASPVLAGDTDTQYF. CDR3 coding DNA: TGTGCCAGTCCCGTACTAGCGGGGGACACAGATACGCAGTATTTT.

CDR3 loop: CAWNDGGPYNEQFF. In DNA, the CDR3 is TGTGCCTGGAATGACGGAGGCCCCTACAATGAGCAGTTCTTC. This rearrangement joins TRBV30 to TRBJ2-1, with D possibly being TRBD2 (5 bases). V was shortened by 4 bases and J by 2 bases, with 12 bases between the two germline ends. Germline loops: CDR1 GTSNPN, CDR2 SVGIG (reference sequence). The CDR3 spans 14 residues.

This clonotype was seen a few times. The J gene is TRBJ1-2, the V gene TRBV12-3 or TRBV12-4, with D possibly matching TRBD1 (6 bases). The V end lost 4 bases, the J end lost 4 bases, and 10 bases lay between the germline ends. The CDR3 sequence is 13 residues long. CDR3 protein: CASSWDTGYGYTF. CDR3 sequence (DNA): TGTGCCAGCAGTTGGGACACTGGCTATGGCTACACCTTC.